This passage covers 16 T cell receptor beta chains from one sample sequenced in a study of blood T cell repertoires in COVID-19. Repertoires were generated with immunoSEQ multiplex PCR, while TCRdb's copy carries only in-frame clones and drops some. The sample yields 350,000 to 450,000 clones, roughly 85% seen once. The sequencing input was peripheral blood. The receptors were gathered from a woman between 18 and 29 years old with acute or convalescent COVID-19.

J is TRBJ1-5 and V is TRBV2; D is unclear. The V gene lost 3 bases and the J gene lost 0 bases, with 12 bases spanning the gap. Germline loops: CDR1 SNHLY, CDR2 FYNNEI. The CDR3 totals 16 residues. The CDR3 bases are TGTGCCAGCAGTGAGGCGGTCGGTTATAGCAATCAGCCCCAGCATTTT. It encodes CASSEAVGYSNQPQHF.

V and J are TRBV10-1 and TRBJ2-2, with unresolved D. There are 13 residues in the CDR3. Germline V lookup: CDR1 WNHNN, CDR2 SYGVQD (reference sequence). Trimming cost V 0 bases and J 4 bases, with 3 bases left between them. CDR3 sequence (DNA): TGCGCCAGCAGTGAGTCCGGCACCGGGGAGCTGTTTTTT. This sequence encodes CASSESGTGELFF.

Points on this clone: Different DNA sequences within this sample yield the same CDR3. The rearrangement uses TRBV24-1 and TRBJ1-4; D is ambiguous. V was trimmed by 5 bases and J by 8 bases, leaving 8 bases between them. In germline, CDR1 is KGHDR, CDR2 SFDVKD. This CDR3 is built from 12 residues. DNA of the CDR3: TGTGCCACCAGTGTACGTGGCGAAAAACTGTTTTTT. Translated, it gives CATSVRGEKLFF.

The rearrangement links TRBV5-1 to TRBJ2-4, with D perhaps matching TRBD2 (5 bases). V lost 0 bases to trimming and J lost 7 bases, with 11 bases between them. The CDR3 covers 14 residues. Germline CDR1 is SGHRS and CDR2 is YFSETQ. CDR3: CASSLDGETNIQYF. Written as DNA, the CDR3 is TGCGCCAGCAGCTTGGACGGGGAGACGAACATTCAGTACTTC.

Here the CDR3 reads CATSSRQALRGPQHF. The CDR3 DNA is TGTGCCACCAGCTCCCGACAGGCCCTCAGGGGGCCCCAGCATTTT. This chain uses TRBV15 with TRBJ1-5; perhaps TRBD1 as D (6 bases). Germline lookup yields CDR1 LNHNV and CDR2 YYDKDF (reference sequence). CDR3 size: 15 residues. V dropped 5 bases and J dropped 9 bases, with 20 bases sitting between them. Combining the CDR3 with reference TRBV15 and TRBJ1-5 gives the whole variable domain DAMVIQNPRYQVTQFGKPVTLSCSQTLNHNVMYWYQQKSSQAPKLLFHYYDKDFNNEADTPDNFQSRRPNTSFCFLDIRSPGLGDTAMYLCATSSRQALRGPQHFGDGTRLSIL.

The J gene is TRBJ1-5, the V gene TRBV10-2, with 10 positions matching TRBD1. The CDR3 loop spans 16 amino acids. Trimming took 4 bases from V and 7 from J; bases not matched to a gene: 10. Germline V gives CDR1 WSHSY, CDR2 SAAADI. The CDR3 reads CASSAQRTGGKQPQHF. Written as DNA, the CDR3 is TGCGCCAGCAGTGCACAAAGGACAGGGGGGAAACAGCCCCAGCATTTT.

The CDR3 here is CASSFLGLAGGTQYF. The CDR3 DNA sequence: TGTGCCAGCAGCTTTTTGGGACTAGCGGGGGGGACCCAGTACTTC. The chain uses TRBV7-8 and TRBJ2-5; 15 bases line up with TRBD2. Germline lookup yields CDR1 SGHVS and CDR2 FQNEAQ. This CDR3 contains 15 residues. The V and J ends lost 3 bases and 7 bases, in that order; junction bases with no gene match: 3.

The gene calls are TRBV9 and TRBJ1-6; D not certain. The CDR3 totals 12 residues. The germline V gene has CDR1 SGDLS and CDR2 YYNGEE. Trimming removed 3 bases at V and 6 bases at J, with 4 bases between. The CDR3 sequence: CASSESNSPLHF. The CDR3 DNA reads TGTGCCAGCAGCGAGAGTAATTCACCCCTCCACTTT. The full variable domain, its missing parts supplied by reference TRBV9 and TRBJ1-6, is DSGVTQTPKHLITATGQRVTLRCSPRSGDLSVYWYQQSLDQGLQFLIQYYNGEERAKGNILERFSAQQFPDLHSELNLSSLELGDSALYFCASSESNSPLHFGNGTRLTVT.

V and J are TRBV6-5 and TRBJ1-2; TRBD1 agrees at 10 bases. J gave up 6 bases and V 2 bases, and 6 bases lay outside the gene matches. Germline assignment: CDR1 MNHEY and CDR2 SVGAGI. This CDR3 contains 15 residues. The CDR3 here is CASSYGRTGGHGYTF. For the CDR3, the DNA is TGTGCCAGCAGTTACGGACGGACAGGGGGGCATGGCTACACCTTC.

The chain employs TRBV28 and TRBJ2-7; 9 positions match TRBD1. Germline V CDR1 and CDR2: MDHEN, SYDVKM. After removal of 5 bases from V and 1 base from J, the junction contained 9 bases not matched to a gene. The CDR3 runs to 16 residues. The CDR3 is CASSLTQGARSYEQYF. DNA for the CDR3: TGTGCCAGCAGTCTTACACAGGGGGCGCGTTCCTACGAGCAGTACTTC.

In this sample, this clone turned up a few times. The chain couples TRBV3-1 (or the pseudogene TRBV3-2) to TRBJ2-7; 10 positions agree with TRBD1. The V segment lost 4 bases and the J segment 6 bases; nucleotides outside the gene matches: 6. The CDR3 consists of 14 residues. CDR1 is LGHDT, CDR2 YNNKEL, per germline (reference sequence). CDR3 loop: CASSLGQGGGEQYF. The CDR3 DNA is TGTGCCAGCAGCCTTGGACAGGGGGGAGGCGAGCAGTACTTC.

V is TRBV28 and J is TRBJ2-1, with 7 bases matching TRBD2. CDR3 length: 16 residues. V lost 4 bases and J lost 6; bases outside the gene matches: 12. Germline V gives CDR1 MDHEN, CDR2 SYDVKM. CDR3 sequence reads: CASSSSKGRASNEQFF. The CDR3 DNA follows: TGTGCCAGCAGTTCCTCCAAAGGGAGGGCCTCCAATGAGCAGTTCTTC.

The chain is built from TRBV10-1 and TRBJ2-5, with a tentative D call TRBD2 (5 bases). Germline V gene sequence: CDR1 WNHNN, CDR2 SYGVQD (reference sequence). The CDR3 spans 15 residues. V lost 2 bases and J lost 4, with 14 bases in between. The CDR3 DNA follows: TGCGCCAGCAGTGAGGCGAGGGCCTTCGGAGAGACCCAGTACTTC. It yields the protein CASSEARAFGETQYF.

J is TRBJ2-6 and V is TRBV6-5, with unresolved D. V was shortened by 0 bases and J by 1 base, with 7 bases between the two germline ends. Germline V gene data show CDR1 as MNHEY and CDR2 as SVGAGI. This CDR3 has 16 amino acids. For the CDR3, the DNA is TGTGCCAGCAGTTACTCTCCCCAATCTGGGGCCAACGTCCTGACTTTC. This translates into CASSYSPQSGANVLTF.

V usage is TRBV28 and J usage is TRBJ1-4; D remains ambiguous. The CDR3 sequence is 15 residues long. Germline CDR1 reads MDHEN; CDR2 reads SYDVKM. V lost 4 bases and J lost 4, with 13 bases in between. The DNA of the CDR3 is TGTGCCAGCAGTTCCCGGGTCGCTTATAATGAAAAACTGTTTTTT. Translating gives CASSSRVAYNEKLFF.

The chain links TRBV15 to TRBJ2-3, with a tentative D call TRBD1 (6 bases). The CDR3 is made up of 12 amino acids. CDR1 is LNHNV and CDR2 is YYDKDF in the germline V gene (reference sequence). V dropped 4 bases and J dropped 7 bases, with 9 bases sitting between them. The CDR3 reads CATSKDSYTQYF. CDR3 bases: TGTGCCACCAGCAAGGACAGTTATACGCAGTATTTT.